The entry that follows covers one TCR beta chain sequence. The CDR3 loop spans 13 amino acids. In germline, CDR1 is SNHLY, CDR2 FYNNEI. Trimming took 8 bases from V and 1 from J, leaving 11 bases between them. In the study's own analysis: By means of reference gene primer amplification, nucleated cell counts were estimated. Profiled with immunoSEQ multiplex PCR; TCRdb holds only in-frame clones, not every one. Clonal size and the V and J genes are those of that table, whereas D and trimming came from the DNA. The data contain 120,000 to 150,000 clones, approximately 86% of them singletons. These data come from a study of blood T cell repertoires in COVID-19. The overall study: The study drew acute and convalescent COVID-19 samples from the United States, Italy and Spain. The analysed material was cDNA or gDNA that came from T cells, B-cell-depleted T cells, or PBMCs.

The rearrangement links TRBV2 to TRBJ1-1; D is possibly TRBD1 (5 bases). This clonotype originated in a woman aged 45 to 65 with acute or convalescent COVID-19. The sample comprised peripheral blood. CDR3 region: CASQTDRNTEAFF. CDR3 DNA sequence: TGTGCCAGCCAGACCGACAGGAACACTGAAGCTTTCTTT.